The 32 T cell receptor beta chains below come from one sample, sequenced in a study of T-cell reconstitution after alpha-beta-depleted transplantation in children. Library preparation (for TCRbeta) was performed with unique molecular identifiers. TCRdb analysed the PCR reads with MiXCR anew, one entry per CDR3 protein. The repertoire holds 900,000 or so distinct CDR3 sequences, with around 17% as singletons. The sample in question was PBMCs, mostly from graft donor cells, obtained 360 days after TCRalphabeta/CD19-depleted stem cell transplant. The origin of the receptors is a male patient younger than 18 who had a stem cell transplant for acute lymphoblastic leukemia, so the T cells may come from the graft donor.

The V call is TRBV25-1, the J call TRBJ2-1; D gene uncertain. Germline V gene lookup returns CDR1 MGHDK and CDR2 SYGVNS. The CDR3 is 16 amino acids. Trimming pared 3 bases from V and 0 bases from J, leaving 12 bases between. The CDR3 DNA reads TGTGCCAGCAGTGACCCGAGGTATTCCTCCTACAATGAGCAGTTCTTC. It yields the protein CASSDPRYSSYNEQFF.

This clonotype appeared a single time. The V call is TRBV13, the J call TRBJ1-5, with a weak D call TRBD1 (6 bases). CDR1 and CDR2 from the germline V gene are PRHDT and FYEKMQ (reference sequence). This CDR3 region has 20 residues. Deletions cut 5 bases from V and 0 bases from J, with 26 bases between. The CDR3 sequence is CASSPDPAAGQSDSNQPQHF. CDR3 bases: TGTGCCAGCAGCCCCGACCCAGCCGCTGGACAGAGTGATAGCAATCAGCCCCAGCATTTT.

The table lists this clonotype with many counts. V is TRBV11-1 and J is TRBJ2-3; 8 bases agree with TRBD2. CDR3 length: 18 amino acids. V trimming: 0 bases; J trimming: 4 bases; junction bases outside the gene matches: 12. Germline lookup yields CDR1 SGHAT and CDR2 FQDESV (reference sequence). CDR3 sequence: CASSLARQGLGFSDTQYF. The CDR3 nucleotides read TGTGCCAGCAGCTTAGCGCGCCAGGGACTAGGTTTCTCAGATACGCAGTATTTT.

This clonotype was counted at least ten times. The chain recombines TRBV3-1 with TRBJ2-7, with 11 bases that match TRBD1. Germline V gene sequence: CDR1 LGHDT, CDR2 YNNKEL (reference sequence). V dropped 4 bases and J dropped 5; count of bases not matched to a gene: 13. CDR3 length: 17 residues. In DNA, the CDR3 is TGTGCCAGCAGCCGCCACACCGGGACAGGGGGTAACAACGAGCAGTACTTC. It translates to CASSRHTGTGGNNEQYF.

The CDR3 loop is CASSAFPGLAGNEQFF. In DNA, the CDR3 is TGCGCCAGCAGCGCCTTCCCAGGACTAGCGGGAAATGAGCAGTTCTTC. V and J are TRBV4-1 and TRBJ2-1, with 12 bases fitting TRBD2. The V gene end was trimmed by 5 bases and the J gene end by 7 bases; junction bases not matched to a gene: 9. Germline V gene sequence: CDR1 MGHRA, CDR2 YSYEKL. This CDR3 comprises 16 residues.

Many counts were recorded for this clonotype. The chain is built from TRBV20-1 and TRBJ2-7; D unclear. The germline CDR1 and CDR2 sequences are DFQATT and SNEGSKA (reference sequence). The CDR3 extends over 12 amino acids. V gave up 6 bases and J gave up 2 bases, with 11 bases separating them. The CDR3, as DNA: TGCAGTGCAAATGATCAAGCCTACGAGCAGTACTTC. Encoded protein: CSANDQAYEQYF.

This clonotype came up a few times. The chain couples TRBV4-2 to TRBJ2-7, with a weak D call TRBD2 (5 bases). Per the germline V gene, CDR1 is LGHNA and CDR2 is YNFKEQ. CDR3 length equals 17 residues. V was shortened by 0 bases and J by 3 bases, with 18 bases between the two germline ends. The CDR3 DNA is TGTGCCAGCAGCCAAGATCCCCGGATGGCTGGGAGCTACGAGCAGTACTTC. Translated, it gives CASSQDPRMAGSYEQYF.

The chain employs TRBV28 and TRBJ1-1; D gene uncertain. V lost 3 bases and J 0 bases, leaving 14 bases between the germline ends. CDR3 length: 16 residues. The germline V gene encodes CDR1 MDHEN and CDR2 SYDVKM. Written as DNA, the CDR3 is TGTGCCAGCAGTTTTCCCCCAGAGACCATGAACACTGAAGCTTTCTTT. It specifies CASSFPPETMNTEAFF.

This clonotype turned up a few times. The chain uses TRBV6-1 and TRBJ2-3; the D is unclear. Trimming pared 2 bases from V and 2 bases from J, leaving 14 bases between. The CDR3 consists of 16 residues. Per the germline V gene, CDR1 is MNHNS and CDR2 is SASEGT. This CDR3 reads CASSELSHSYTDTQYF. The CDR3 coding sequence is TGTGCCAGCAGTGAATTGTCCCACAGCTACACAGATACGCAGTATTTT.

This clonotype was seen more than once but under ten times. This chain joins TRBV5-8 and TRBJ2-5, with D possibly TRBD1 on 5 matching bases. Germline CDR1 reads SGHTS; CDR2 reads YDEGEE. Trimming took 4 bases from V and 1 from J, leaving 17 bases between them. The CDR3 is 16 residues long. CDR3 region: CASSLNPLRAQETQYF. The CDR3 DNA sequence: TGTGCCAGCAGCCTAAACCCTCTCAGGGCCCAAGAGACCCAGTACTTC.

This clonotype was picked up a small number of times. This chain uses TRBV7-2 with TRBJ2-7; D may be TRBD2 (6 bases). V gave up 2 bases and J gave up 5 bases, with 10 bases separating them. The CDR3 totals 13 residues. Germline-derived CDR1 and CDR2 are SGHTA and FQGNSA. The CDR3 here is CASSLRREDEQYF. CDR3 nucleotide sequence: TGTGCCAGCAGCTTACGGCGGGAAGACGAGCAGTACTTC.

This clonotype was recorded a few times. The chain carries TRBV20-1 and TRBJ2-1; 8 nucleotides line up with TRBD2. V trimming: 1 base; J trimming: 1 base; junction bases outside the gene matches: 6. The CDR3 is 16 amino acids. CDR1 and CDR2 (germline): DFQATT, SNEGSKA (reference sequence). Written as DNA, the CDR3 is TGCAGTGCTAGAGTCCGGTCGGGAGGGTCCTACAATGAGCAGTTCTTC. Translating gives CSARVRSGGSYNEQFF.

This clonotype was seen a handful of times. V is TRBV12-3 or TRBV12-4 and J is TRBJ1-1; no clear D gene. With 4 bases removed from V and 7 bases from J, the gap between germline ends came to 16 bases. The CDR3 has 14 amino acids. CDR3 loop: CASSSQIMASEAFF. The CDR3, as DNA: TGTGCCAGCAGTTCACAGATAATGGCTAGTGAAGCTTTCTTT.

As for this clonotype: Germline and junction disagree at one end, which may indicate a read error. This sequence joins TRBV6-5 and TRBJ1-6; tentatively, D is TRBD1 (5 bases). The CDR3 extends over 15 amino acids. Germline V lookup: CDR1 MNHEY, CDR2 SVGAGI. The CDR3: CASGYGGQGDSPLHF. The CDR3 DNA is TGTGCCAGCGGTTACGGTGGGCAGGGTGATTCACCCCTCCACTTT.

The gene calls are TRBV11-1 and TRBJ2-4, with TRBD1 identical over 9 bases. The CDR3 runs 20 residues. V lost 3 bases to trimming and J lost 0 bases; unmatched junction nucleotides: 15. Per the germline V gene, CDR1 is SGHAT and CDR2 is FQDESV (reference sequence). CDR3 DNA sequence: TGTGCCAGCAGCTTCGTCCGAGGGACAGGGCCATTATTAGCCAAAAACATTCAGTACTTC. Translated: CASSFVRGTGPLLAKNIQYF. The full variable domain, in which reference TRBV11-1 and TRBJ2-4 provide the parts outside the CDR3, is EAEVAQSPRYKITEKSQAVAFWCDPISGHATLYWYRQILGQGPELLVQFQDESVVDDSQLPKDRFSAERLKGVDSTLKIQPAELGDSAMYLCASSFVRGTGPLLAKNIQYFGAGTRLSVL.

This clonotype was counted only a few times. The V gene is TRBV25-1, the J gene TRBJ2-2, with D perhaps matching TRBD1 (5 bases). This CDR3 is 16 amino acids long. CDR1 and CDR2 (germline): MGHDK, SYGVNS. Trimming stripped 8 bases from V and 0 bases from J, with 16 bases between. The CDR3 loop is CASGHDRYANTGELFF. In DNA form, the CDR3 reads TGTGCCAGCGGCCACGACAGATACGCGAACACCGGGGAGCTGTTTTTT.

J is TRBJ2-5 and V is TRBV7-9; D perhaps matches TRBD1 (6 bases). The CDR3 is made up of 15 amino acids. The V gene lost 5 bases and the J gene lost 9 bases, with 22 bases spanning the gap. Germline lookup yields CDR1 SEHNR and CDR2 FQNEAQ (reference sequence). CDR3 in amino acids: CASSLLQGTTAPQYF. The CDR3 nucleotides are TGTGCCAGCAGCCTACTACAGGGAACTACTGCCCCCCAGTACTTC.

The chain combines TRBV5-5 with TRBJ1-4; a weak D match, TRBD1 (5 bases). CDR1 is SGHKS and CDR2 is YYEKEE in the germline V gene (reference sequence). The germline V and J ends were trimmed by 2 bases and 0 bases, with 8 bases remaining between them. The CDR3 is 15 amino acids. The CDR3 is CASSFGHATNEKLFF. The CDR3 DNA reads as TGTGCCAGCAGCTTCGGACACGCAACTAATGAAAAACTGTTTTTT.

The count of this clonotype is one. The V call is TRBV7-6, the J call TRBJ1-2; 8 positions agree with TRBD1. The CDR3 has 14 residues. Germline trimming cut 5 bases from V and 6 bases from J; bases unmatched to any gene: 8. Germline CDR1 SGHVS, CDR2 FNYEAQ. CDR3 protein: CASSPRTGTDGYTF. The CDR3, as DNA: TGTGCCAGCAGCCCCAGGACAGGGACAGATGGCTACACCTTC.

In its sample, this clonotype was seen once. A much larger clone lies one base from this, so it may be a read error. Since the CDR3 does not end with the conserved phenylalanine or tryptophan, this likely comes from a read error. J is TRBJ2-5 and V is TRBV29-1; D may correspond to TRBD1 or TRBD2 (5 bases each). The V end was cut by 6 bases, the J end by 1 base, with 12 bases between. This CDR3 has 13 residues. Per germline, CDR1 SQVTM and CDR2 ANQGSEA. The DNA for the CDR3 is TGCAGCGTCAATGACGGGACCCAAGAGACCCAGTACCTC. Translating gives CSVNDGTQETQYL.

The chain uses TRBV12-3 or TRBV12-4 and TRBJ2-3, with D possibly matching TRBD2 (5 bases). With 2 bases removed from V and 2 bases from J, the gap between germline ends came to 11 bases. CDR3 length equals 15 residues. DNA for the CDR3: TGTGCCAGCAGTTTAAGGGAGAAATCCACAGATACGCAGTATTTT. Amino acids: CASSLREKSTDTQYF.

The chain is built from TRBV11-2 and TRBJ2-7; no firm D call. CDR1 is SGHAT and CDR2 is FQNNGV in the germline V gene. V was pared by 3 bases and J by 3 bases, with 6 bases between. The CDR3 has 12 amino acids. CDR3: CASSFWVYEQYF. The CDR3 DNA is TGTGCCAGCAGCTTCTGGGTCTACGAGCAGTACTTC.

This clonotype was counted at least ten times. The V gene is TRBV10-3, the J gene TRBJ2-6; D is ambiguous. The germline V and J ends were trimmed by 8 bases and 0 bases, with 8 bases remaining between them. The CDR3 has 14 residues. The germline CDR1 and CDR2 sequences are ENHRY and SYGVKD. In nucleotides, the CDR3 is TGTGCCATCGGAGACTTCTCTGGGGCCAACGTCCTGACTTTC. Residues: CAIGDFSGANVLTF.

V and J are TRBV27 and TRBJ2-5; no reliable D call. V was cut by 1 base and J by 5 bases, with 17 bases left in between. The CDR3 covers 16 residues. Germline V gene lookup returns CDR1 MNHEY and CDR2 SMNVEV (reference sequence). This CDR3 reads CASSLLVGRPLETQYF. The CDR3 DNA sequence: TGTGCCAGCAGTTTATTGGTCGGCAGACCGTTGGAGACCCAGTACTTC.

This clonotype was recorded a few times. The chain combines TRBV7-2 with TRBJ1-2; D unclear. V was trimmed by 2 bases and J by 1 base, leaving 11 bases between them. Germline V gene data show CDR1 as SGHTA and CDR2 as FQGNSA. There are 15 residues in the CDR3. CDR3 in amino acids: CASSLPGRNNYGYTF. CDR3 sequence (DNA): TGTGCCAGCAGCTTACCCGGACGGAATAACTATGGCTACACCTTC.

This clonotype has more than one count but fewer than ten. The CDR3 sequence is CAISGETSSYNEQFF. The CDR3 coding sequence is TGTGCCATCAGTGGGGAGACTTCCTCCTACAATGAGCAGTTCTTC. This sequence joins TRBV10-3 and TRBJ2-1; possibly TRBD2 for D (5 bases). Germline V gene sequence: CDR1 ENHRY, CDR2 SYGVKD. The CDR3 loop spans 15 amino acids. V was shortened by 4 bases and J by 0 bases, with 10 bases between the two germline ends.

The chain carries TRBV11-2 and TRBJ1-1; D ambiguous. Germline values: CDR1 SGHAT, CDR2 FQNNGV. The CDR3 contains 15 residues. The V gene lost 2 bases and the J gene lost 0 bases, with 10 bases spanning the gap. The CDR3 protein is CASSLSPRLNTEAFF. In nucleotides, the CDR3 is TGTGCCAGCAGCTTATCCCCCAGATTGAACACTGAAGCTTTCTTT.

Notes on this clonotype: A single base separates this from a much larger clone, so it may be a read error. V and J are TRBV20-1 and TRBJ2-3; D not resolved. Germline values: CDR1 DFQATT, CDR2 SNEGSKA (reference sequence). The CDR3 spans 11 residues. The V and J ends lost 1 base and 4 bases respectively, with 3 bases between them. CDR3 region: CSARVPDTQYF. CDR3 nucleotide sequence: TGCAGTGCTAGAGTTCCAGATACGCAGTATTTT.

In this sample, this clonotype turned up a few times. This rearrangement joins TRBV12-3 or TRBV12-4 to TRBJ2-7; D tentatively reads TRBD1 or TRBD2 (5 bases each). The V gene lost 3 bases and the J gene lost 7 bases, with 16 bases spanning the gap. The CDR3 loop spans 14 amino acids. In nucleotides, the CDR3 is TGTGCCAGCAGTTTCCGGGGCAGGGTAGCGGAGCAGTACTTC. Protein sequence: CASSFRGRVAEQYF.

This chain connects TRBV30 to TRBJ2-7, with D perhaps matching TRBD1 or TRBD2 (5 bases each). In germline, CDR1 is GTSNPN, CDR2 SVGIG (reference sequence). The CDR3 sequence is 16 residues long. The ends were cut back, 2 bases at V and 0 bases at J, with 17 bases in the middle. The CDR3 protein is CAWSPGGFRSSYEQYF. The CDR3 DNA is TGTGCCTGGAGTCCTGGGGGATTTAGGAGCTCCTACGAGCAGTACTTC.

The sample holds a few counts of this clonotype. The genes are TRBV5-1 and TRBJ2-6, with 7 bases aligning to TRBD1. Germline CDR1 SGHRS, CDR2 YFSETQ. J was trimmed by 1 base and V by 1 base; bases with no gene match: 8. The CDR3 is 18 residues long. The CDR3 DNA reads TGCGCCAGCAGCTTGTTCCCAGGGGGAATTTCTGGGGCCAACGTCCTGACTTTC. Protein: CASSLFPGGISGANVLTF. Filled out from reference TRBV5-1 and TRBJ2-6, the complete variable domain reads KAGVTQTPRYLIKTRGQQVTLSCSPISGHRSVSWYQQTPGQGLQFLFEYFSETQRNKGNFPGRFSGRQFSNSRSEMNVSTLELGDSALYLCASSLFPGGISGANVLTFGAGSRLTVL.

V usage is TRBV5-1 and J usage is TRBJ2-7, with D uncertain. Per the germline V gene, CDR1 is SGHRS and CDR2 is YFSETQ. CDR3 size: 11 residues. With 5 bases removed from V and 3 bases from J, the gap between germline ends came to 6 bases. The CDR3 protein is CASRSHYEQYF. CDR3 coding DNA: TGCGCCAGCAGATCCCACTACGAGCAGTACTTC.